The rows below give T cell receptor beta chains drawn from one sample of a study of cytomegalovirus exposure and HLA in healthy donors. The assay was immunoSEQ multiplex PCR, and TCRdb's table has in-frame clones only and misses some. The sample carries some 130,000 clones, about 80% recorded once. Sequenced sample: PBMCs. All receptors derive from a woman between 35 and 50 years old in good health and CMV-seronegative. CDR3s include the opening cysteine and the closing phenylalanine or tryptophan.

j_call	v_call	cdr3_aa
TRBJ1-5	TRBV9	CASSVEEDQPQHF
TRBJ2-6	TRBV6-5	CASSLGVGANVLTF
TRBJ2-7	TRBV28	CASSRLSNEQYF
TRBJ2-7	TRBV5-6	CASSPRTLFGVVQYF
TRBJ1-2	TRBV5-1	CASSALSVNYGYTF
TRBJ2-3	TRBV11-1	CASSRVGDTQYF
TRBJ2-5	TRBV4-2	CASSQGTSPQETQYF
TRBJ2-1	TRBV7-9	CASSRGTSGRVNEQFF
TRBJ2-7	TRBV6-6	CASSYRQGNEQYF
TRBJ2-3	TRBV4-2	CASSQEVRSRLDTQYF
TRBJ1-2	TRBV13	CASSRTDNYGYTF
TRBJ2-3	TRBV4-3	CASSPGTSTLDTQYF
TRBJ2-5	TRBV5-1	CASRSTGSETQYF
TRBJ2-5	TRBV27	CASSLEGGPSETQYF
TRBJ2-3	TRBV5-6	CASSYLTWIAGGPDTQYF
TRBJ1-4	TRBV4-2	CASSREGARSNEKLFF
TRBJ2-7	TRBV6-5	CASSRSSYEQYF
TRBJ1-2	TRBV5-1	CASSNAGDYGYTF
TRBJ1-1	TRBV25-1	CASSWGVNTEAFF
TRBJ2-7	TRBV6-1	CASSESLLAGGNEQYF
TRBJ2-3	TRBV7-3	CASSLTVASGGRRYRTDTQYF
TRBJ2-2	TRBV27	CASSPRRFANTGELFF
TRBJ2-5	TRBV6-6	CASIPQMAGGQETQYF
TRBJ2-1	TRBV19	CASSFLGGDEQFF
TRBJ2-5	TRBV5-1	CASSPGTSGRAETQYF
TRBJ1-2	TRBV10-3	CAISDRTGRSPNYGYTF
TRBJ1-2	TRBV7-9	CASSGPRAGGIANYGYTF
TRBJ2-5	TRBV5-6	CASSFGSGFYQETQYF
TRBJ1-6	TRBV6-6	CASSKVFGAPLHF
TRBJ2-4	TRBV4-2	CASSLYHEDFQNIQYF
TRBJ2-6	TRBV2	CASSLGWRGANVLTF
TRBJ2-7	TRBV7-2	CASSPIPYEQYF
TRBJ1-6	TRBV19	CASSIGQLESPLHF
TRBJ2-7	TRBV7-8	CASSRQRTYEQYF
TRBJ1-5	TRBV7-2	CASSALGQGGNQPQHF
TRBJ1-1	TRBV7-6	CASSLGGQYTEAFF